The next 19 T cell receptor beta chains were all read from a single sample in a study of blood T cells in healthy people across ages. A second PCR, run for about 6 to 11 cycles, used a sample-barcoded 5' primer plus a J-beta primer mix. TCRdb independently ran MiXCR on the 5' RACE reads; one entry per CDR3 protein. The table shows 850,000 to 1,300,000 distinct CDR3 sequences, with around 45% occurring only once. The source material was blood. The receptors here all came from a woman aged 60-70 years in good health.

V and J are TRBV6-5 and TRBJ2-7; D is unclear. Germline-derived CDR1 and CDR2 are MNHEY and SVGAGI. V lost 2 bases and J 0 bases, leaving 11 bases between the germline ends. The CDR3 is 15 residues long. The CDR3 region has the DNA TGTGCCAGCAGTTACAACGTCCTCCCCTCCTACGAGCAGTACTTC. It codes for CASSYNVLPSYEQYF.

The chain recombines TRBV2 with TRBJ2-1, with 13 bases identical to TRBD2. CDR1 SNHLY and CDR2 FYNNEI come from the germline V gene. There are 17 residues in the CDR3. The V gene end was trimmed by 5 bases and the J gene end by 12 bases; junction bases not matched to a gene: 16. CDR3 loop: CASSTRTSGSREKGQFF. Written as DNA, the CDR3 is TGTGCCAGCAGTACTAGGACTAGCGGGAGTCGGGAGAAGGGGCAGTTCTTC.

This clonotype showed up just a few times. The chain is built from TRBV5-1 and TRBJ2-7; D may correspond to TRBD1 or TRBD2 (6 bases each). This CDR3 contains 14 residues. The germline V and J ends were trimmed by 3 bases and 6 bases, with 16 bases remaining between them. Germline CDR1 is SGHRS and CDR2 is YFSETQ. The CDR3 protein is CASSWGAGRGEQYF. The CDR3 nucleotides are TGCGCCAGCAGCTGGGGGGCAGGGAGAGGCGAGCAGTACTTC.

V usage is TRBV27 and J usage is TRBJ2-7; TRBD1 matches 10 bases. Germline V gives CDR1 MNHEY, CDR2 SMNVEV (reference sequence). The J segment lost 0 bases and the V segment lost 5 bases, leaving 7 bases of the junction unmatched. The CDR3 is 16 amino acids. The CDR3 DNA reads as TGTGCCAGCAGTAGACCCGGGACAGGGGACTCCTACGAGCAGTACTTC. Its protein is CASSRPGTGDSYEQYF.

The gene calls are TRBV5-1 and TRBJ2-2, with D possibly TRBD2 on 5 matching bases. CDR3 length equals 16 residues. CDR1 SGHRS and CDR2 YFSETQ come from the germline V gene. V gave up 0 bases and J gave up 4 bases, with 13 bases separating them. The CDR3 DNA reads as TGCGCCAGCAGCTTGGCCGAGCGGCAGAGCACCGGGGAGCTGTTTTTT. Translating it yields CASSLAERQSTGELFF.

The chain carries TRBV4-2 and TRBJ2-1; 12 bases align to TRBD2. This CDR3 spans 17 amino acids. The V gene end was trimmed by 1 base and the J gene end by 6 bases; junction bases not matched to a gene: 7. Germline V CDR1 and CDR2: LGHNA, YNFKEQ. This CDR3 reads CASSQAGLAGGPNEQFF. The CDR3 coding sequence is TGTGCCAGCAGCCAAGCGGGGCTAGCGGGAGGGCCCAATGAGCAGTTCTTC.

This clonotype turned up a few times. The J gene is TRBJ2-5, the V gene TRBV7-9; no clear D. The J call is doubtful: the DNA matches TRBJ2-7 better. The CDR3 loop spans 15 amino acids. Germline CDR1 SEHNR, CDR2 FQNEAQ (reference sequence). In DNA form, the CDR3 reads TGTGCCAGCAGCCCGCGTCCGGTTCCAGTCTACGAGCAGTACTTC. It specifies CASSPRPVPVYEQYF.

This chain links TRBV20-1 with TRBJ2-1, with 10 bases matching TRBD2. This CDR3 comprises 12 residues. V shed 3 bases, J shed 10 bases, and the junction held 3 bases outside the gene matches. The germline V gene encodes CDR1 DFQATT and CDR2 SNEGSKA (reference sequence). In nucleotides, the CDR3 is TGCAGTGCTAGGACTAGCGGGCCCGAGCAGTTCTTC. It yields the protein CSARTSGPEQFF.

CDR3 sequence: CASSQEFAGQVEQYF. In nucleotides, the CDR3 is TGTGCCAGCAGCCAAGAGTTCGCAGGGCAGGTCGAGCAGTACTTC. The J gene is TRBJ2-7, the V gene TRBV14, with a weak D call TRBD1 (5 bases). The CDR3 consists of 15 residues. Per germline, CDR1 SGHDN and CDR2 FVKESK. The germline V and J ends were trimmed by 0 bases and 6 bases, with 15 bases remaining between them.

The chain uses TRBV3-1 and TRBJ2-7; TRBD2 aligns across 9 bases. Trimming cost V 0 bases and J 7 bases; bases outside gene matches: 10. The CDR3 is 16 amino acids. The germline gives CDR1 LGHDT, CDR2 YNNKEL (reference sequence). The CDR3 bases are TGTGCCAGCAGCCAAGATGGCGGGGGACTAGCCAGAGAGCAGTACTTC. This gives the protein CASSQDGGGLAREQYF.

The chain uses TRBV27 and TRBJ1-5; D is unresolved. Germline assignment: CDR1 MNHEY and CDR2 SMNVEV (reference sequence). The CDR3 runs to 15 residues. V shed 0 bases and J shed 0 bases, with 6 bases lying between them. CDR3 bases: TGTGCCAGCAGTTTATCTCCAGATAGCAATCAGCCCCAGCATTTT. It yields the protein CASSLSPDSNQPQHF.

The chain links TRBV10-2 to TRBJ2-7, with a tentative D call TRBD1 (6 bases). Deletions cut 5 bases from V and 5 bases from J, with 22 bases between. Germline V gives CDR1 WSHSY, CDR2 SAAADI. CDR3 length equals 16 residues. In nucleotides, the CDR3 is TGCGCCAGCAGTCAGCTAGGGACACCCGTCCACGACGAGCAGTACTTC. It yields the protein CASSQLGTPVHDEQYF.

The rearrangement links TRBV5-1 to TRBJ2-1, with D perhaps TRBD2 (6 bases). Germline loops: CDR1 SGHRS, CDR2 YFSETQ. The V gene lost 7 bases and the J gene lost 8 bases, with 19 bases spanning the gap. The CDR3 runs 14 residues. CDR3 loop: CASAPGLSSYEQFF. DNA of the CDR3: TGCGCCAGCGCCCCGGGACTGTCCTCTTATGAGCAGTTCTTC.

The chain couples TRBV29-1 to TRBJ2-2; 13 nucleotides align to TRBD2. The CDR3 length is 15 residues. Trimming cost V 6 bases and J 6 bases; bases outside gene matches: 7. CDR1 SQVTM and CDR2 ANQGSEA come from the germline V gene. As DNA, the CDR3 is TGCAGCGTCCCCGGACTAGCGGGAGTTTCCGGGGAGCTGTTTTTT. Translated, it gives CSVPGLAGVSGELFF.

The chain joins TRBV29-1 to TRBJ2-1; TRBD2 matches 16 bases. TRBJ2-7 matches the DNA end more closely, so the J call is doubtful. This CDR3 is built from 15 residues. CDR1 and CDR2 (germline): SQVTM, ANQGSEA. CDR3 sequence (DNA): TGCAGCGTGGAGGGACTAGCGGGAGGGTACAATGAGCAGTACTTC. It is translated as CSVEGLAGGYNEQYF.

This clonotype was counted many times. This chain links TRBV29-1 with TRBJ1-5, with TRBD1 matching over 7 bases. The CDR3 has 13 residues. CDR1 and CDR2 from the germline V gene are SQVTM and ANQGSEA. V was clipped by 6 bases and J by 3 bases; unmatched bases: 5. CDR3 protein: CSVKQGPNQPQHF. The CDR3 bases are TGCAGCGTGAAACAGGGGCCCAATCAGCCCCAGCATTTT.

The V call is TRBV4-2, the J call TRBJ2-2, with D possibly TRBD2 on 7 matching bases. V was trimmed by 0 bases and J by 5 bases, leaving 16 bases between them. The CDR3 sequence is 17 residues long. From germline, CDR1 is LGHNA and CDR2 YNFKEQ. The CDR3 coding sequence is TGTGCCAGCAGCCAAGACCGGGGCGGGGGCCTTACCGGGGAGCTGTTTTTT. The encoded protein is CASSQDRGGGLTGELFF.

Ten or more counts support this clonotype. The chain links TRBV29-1 to TRBJ2-7; a weak D match, TRBD2 (6 bases). The CDR3 has 13 amino acids. Germline CDR1 SQVTM, CDR2 ANQGSEA. V lost 3 bases, J lost 3 bases, and 12 bases lay in between. CDR3 DNA sequence: TGCAGCGTTGAGATCCGGGAGAACTACGAGCAGTACTTC. This gives the protein CSVEIRENYEQYF.

The V and J genes are TRBV12-3 or TRBV12-4 and TRBJ2-5; 14 positions agree with TRBD2. The last part of the DNA fits TRBJ2-7 better; the J call may be wrong. The CDR3 loop spans 14 amino acids. CDR3 protein: CASRKTSGRGEQYF. CDR3 nucleotide sequence: TGTGCCAGCAGGAAGACTAGCGGGAGGGGCGAGCAGTACTTC.